This entry lists 9 T cell receptor beta chains sequenced from one sample in a study of T cell changes during pregnancy in multiple sclerosis. The repertoire was sequenced with immunoSEQ multiplex PCR; TCRdb's copy has only in-frame clones and lacks some. The repertoire holds under 95,000 clones, with about 93% as singletons. Source: peripheral blood, taken in the second trimester of pregnancy. These receptors came from a female donor in good health, enrolled as a control in a pregnancy study.

The gene calls are TRBV5-1 and TRBJ2-3, with 11 nucleotides matching TRBD2. From germline, CDR1 is SGHRS and CDR2 YFSETQ. This CDR3 spans 16 amino acids. V was clipped by 1 base and J by 1 base; unmatched bases: 2. This CDR3 reads CASSLPTSGGTDTQYF. The CDR3, as DNA: TGCGCCAGCAGCTTGCCGACTAGCGGGGGCACAGATACGCAGTATTTT. The whole variable domain, remainder taken from reference TRBV5-1 and TRBJ2-3, is KAGVTQTPRYLIKTRGQQVTLSCSPISGHRSVSWYQQTPGQGLQFLFEYFSETQRNKGNFPGRFSGRQFSNSRSEMNVSTLELGDSALYLCASSLPTSGGTDTQYFGPGTRLTVL.

The count of this clone is one. V is TRBV30 and J is TRBJ2-7, with unresolved D. Per germline, CDR1 GTSNPN and CDR2 SVGIG (reference sequence). The CDR3 is 11 amino acids. Trimming removed 3 bases from V and 2 bases from J, with 5 bases in between. CDR3 DNA sequence: TGTGCCTGGAGAAACACCTACGAGCAGTACTTC. Encoded protein: CAWRNTYEQYF.

This chain links TRBV7-3 with TRBJ2-7, with 7 positions matching TRBD2. Trimming removed 5 bases from V and 5 bases from J; junction bases left unmatched: 6. CDR1 and CDR2 from the germline V gene are SGHTA and FQGTGA. The CDR3 covers 13 residues. Here the CDR3 reads CASSPGGYHEQYF. The CDR3 coding sequence is TGTGCCAGCAGCCCCGGGGGGTACCACGAGCAGTACTTC.

The V call is TRBV6-6, the J call TRBJ1-2, with 8 bases identical to TRBD1. Germline V gene data show CDR1 as MNHNY and CDR2 as SVGAGI (reference sequence). The ends lost 6 bases at V and 4 bases at J; junction bases unmatched: 7. The CDR3 contains 14 residues. In DNA form, the CDR3 reads TGTGCCAGCAGCCTCCCGGACAGGGTCTATGGCTACACCTTC. This translates into CASSLPDRVYGYTF.

The rearrangement uses TRBV30 and TRBJ2-1, with a possible D match to TRBD2 (6 bases). The CDR3 has 15 residues. The V end was cut by 2 bases, the J end by 8 bases, with 19 bases between. Germline lookup yields CDR1 GTSNPN and CDR2 SVGIG (reference sequence). CDR3 amino acids: CAWSSLAAGGDEQFF. The DNA of the CDR3 is TGTGCCTGGAGTTCCCTTGCGGCGGGCGGGGATGAGCAGTTCTTC.

V and J are TRBV7-2 and TRBJ2-2; unclear D gene. The V end was cut by 2 bases, the J end by 0 bases, with 10 bases between. The CDR3 spans 16 residues. The germline gives CDR1 SGHTA, CDR2 FQGNSA. In DNA form, the CDR3 reads TGTGCCAGCAGCTTATTGTCCCTTGCGAACACCGGGGAGCTGTTTTTT. Translation: CASSLLSLANTGELFF.

The chain has TRBV6-5 and TRBJ2-3; perhaps TRBD2 as D (6 bases). Germline loops: CDR1 MNHEY, CDR2 SVGAGI. Trimming pared 2 bases from V and 0 bases from J, leaving 12 bases between. The CDR3 sequence is 16 residues long. CDR3 loop: CASSYGSGYSTDTQYF. The CDR3, as DNA: TGTGCCAGCAGTTACGGAAGCGGGTATAGCACAGATACGCAGTATTTT.

V and J are TRBV4-3 and TRBJ1-4; unclear D gene. Germline V gene sequence: CDR1 LGHNA, CDR2 YSLEER. Trimming left V 0 bases short and J 0 bases short, with 11 bases between. This CDR3 contains 17 residues. The CDR3 loop is CASSQEGIGATNEKLFF. Here the CDR3 DNA reads TGCGCCAGCAGCCAAGAAGGTATCGGGGCAACTAATGAAAAACTGTTTTTT.

The chain couples TRBV4-3 to TRBJ2-1; a possible D gene is TRBD2 (7 bases). Per germline, CDR1 LGHNA and CDR2 YSLEER. The CDR3 totals 16 residues. Trimming left V 3 bases short and J 7 bases short, with 19 bases between. As DNA, the CDR3 is TGCGCCAGCAGCCAGGAAGGGGGGGGGACTCGGAATGAGCAGTTCTTC. It specifies CASSQEGGGTRNEQFF.